This record covers a single TCR beta chain. The germline V gene has CDR1 MNHNS and CDR2 SASEGT. Germline trimming cut 8 bases from V and 0 bases from J; bases unmatched to any gene: 4. The CDR3 spans 14 residues. This sample was taken from a study of T cell changes during pregnancy in multiple sclerosis. Profiling relied on immunoSEQ multiplex PCR, and the TCRdb table lists in-frame clones only, not all of them. The sample shows about 48,000 clones, 94% of them seen only once. The chain is built from TRBV6-1 and TRBJ1-3; 7 bases fit TRBD1. The source was CD4+ T cells from peripheral blood mononuclear cells, collected in the first trimester of pregnancy. This TCR derives from a female donor with multiple sclerosis, enrolled in a pregnancy study. The CDR3 DNA is TGTGCCAGCCACTACAGGGGCTCTGGAAACACCATATATTTT. Protein sequence: CASHYRGSGNTIYF.